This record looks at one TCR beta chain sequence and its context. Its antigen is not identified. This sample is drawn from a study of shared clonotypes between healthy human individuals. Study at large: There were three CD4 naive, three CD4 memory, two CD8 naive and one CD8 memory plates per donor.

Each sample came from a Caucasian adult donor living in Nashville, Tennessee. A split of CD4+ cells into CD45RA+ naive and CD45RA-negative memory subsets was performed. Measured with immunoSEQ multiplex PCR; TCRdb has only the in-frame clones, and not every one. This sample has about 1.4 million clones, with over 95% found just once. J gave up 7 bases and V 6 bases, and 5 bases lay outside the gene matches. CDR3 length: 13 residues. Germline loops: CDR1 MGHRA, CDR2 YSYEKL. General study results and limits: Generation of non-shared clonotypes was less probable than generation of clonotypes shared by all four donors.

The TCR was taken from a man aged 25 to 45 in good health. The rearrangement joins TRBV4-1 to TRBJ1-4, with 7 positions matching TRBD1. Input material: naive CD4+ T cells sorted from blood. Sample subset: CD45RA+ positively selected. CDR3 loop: CASRGGEGEKLFF. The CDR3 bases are TGCGCCAGCAGAGGGGGCGAGGGTGAAAAACTGTTTTTT.